Each of the 22 T cell receptor beta chains below was sequenced from the same sample in a study of blood T cell repertoires in COVID-19. Measured with immunoSEQ multiplex PCR; TCRdb has only the in-frame clones, and not every one. The sample includes just over 300,000 clones, roughly nine tenths of them seen just once. Sequenced material: peripheral blood. The receptors originated from a man aged 18 to 29 with active or convalescent COVID-19.

The J gene is TRBJ1-5, the V gene TRBV15, with D tentatively TRBD1 (6 bases). V was pared by 3 bases and J by 8 bases, with 17 bases between. The CDR3 covers 15 residues. Germline lookup yields CDR1 LNHNV and CDR2 YYDKDF (reference sequence). CDR3 coding DNA: TGTGCCACCAGCAGCCGAGGGGGAGCGGGAGAGCCCCAGCATTTT. This gives the protein CATSSRGGAGEPQHF.

The CDR3 here is CASRPGQSSGNTIYF. CDR3 sequence (DNA): TGCGCCAGCAGGCCGGGACAAAGCTCTGGAAACACCATATATTTT. This sequence joins TRBV5-1 and TRBJ1-3; TRBD1 is a possible D gene (6 bases). The germline CDR1 and CDR2 sequences are SGHRS and YFSETQ. The CDR3 consists of 15 residues. V was shortened by 5 bases and J by 0 bases, with 12 bases between the two germline ends.

The chain links TRBV6-5 to TRBJ1-6; the D gene is possibly TRBD1 (6 bases). CDR1 MNHEY and CDR2 SVGAGI come from the germline V gene. CDR3 length: 15 residues. Trimming left V 2 bases short and J 5 bases short, with 10 bases between. This CDR3 reads CASSYGTGNNSPLHF. DNA of the CDR3: TGTGCCAGCAGTTACGGTACAGGGAATAATTCACCCCTCCACTTT.

This clone has a handful of counts. This chain connects TRBV10-3 to TRBJ2-7; 7 bases agree with TRBD2. Looked up from germline, CDR1 is ENHRY and CDR2 is SYGVKD. V was pared by 4 bases and J by 2 bases, with 11 bases of the junction left unmatched. The CDR3 consists of 16 residues. The CDR3 spells CAISGDPPGLPYEQYF. CDR3 DNA: TGTGCCATCAGTGGTGACCCACCGGGACTACCCTACGAGCAGTACTTC.

The chain recombines TRBV5-4 with TRBJ1-1, with D unresolved. Germline CDR1 and CDR2: SGHNT and YYREEE (reference sequence). V lost 2 bases and J 7 bases, leaving 9 bases between the germline ends. The CDR3 spans 12 residues. Written as DNA, the CDR3 is TGTGCCAGCAGCTTAGGTAGCCTTGAAGCTTTCTTT. Protein: CASSLGSLEAFF.

The CDR3 spells CASSFGARSSYEQYF. As DNA, the CDR3 is TGTGCCAGCAGTTTCGGTGCGAGAAGCTCCTACGAGCAGTACTTC. V gene TRBV28 combines with J gene TRBJ2-7; D gene ambiguous. V was pared by 3 bases and J by 0 bases, with 12 bases between. The CDR3 is 15 amino acids. Germline CDR1 is MDHEN and CDR2 is SYDVKM.

The CDR3 sequence is CASSSGGQGAGEQYF. CDR3 sequence (DNA): TGTGCCAGCAGTTCGGGGGGACAGGGGGCGGGCGAGCAGTACTTC. The V gene is TRBV28, the J gene TRBJ2-7; TRBD1 aligns across 12 bases. Trimming removed 4 bases from V and 6 bases from J; junction bases left unmatched: 7. CDR1 MDHEN and CDR2 SYDVKM come from the germline V gene. The CDR3 is 15 amino acids.

This chain joins TRBV7-2 and TRBJ2-3; 10 bases map to TRBD2. The V gene's germline CDR1 is SGHTA and CDR2 FQGNSA. With V trimmed by 1 base and J by 2 bases, 12 bases remained unmatched. CDR3 length: 19 residues. The CDR3 loop reads CASSLDGSGGLTLTDTQYF. CDR3 sequence (DNA): TGTGCCAGCAGCTTAGATGGTAGCGGGGGGCTAACCCTCACAGATACGCAGTATTTT. Full variable domain (missing parts from reference TRBV7-2 and TRBJ2-3): GAGVSQSPSNKVTEKGKDVELRCDPISGHTALYWYRQSLGQGLEFLIYFQGNSAPDKSGLPSDRFSAERTGGSVSTLTIQRTQQEDSAVYLCASSLDGSGGLTLTDTQYFGPGTRLTVL.

The DNA for the CDR3 is TGTGCCAGCAGTGAATATTCTTTGGGCGGGAGCTCCTACAATGAGCAGTTCTTC. Protein sequence: CASSEYSLGGSSYNEQFF. This sequence joins TRBV2 and TRBJ2-1, with 7 bases identical to TRBD2. CDR1 is SNHLY and CDR2 is FYNNEI in the germline V gene. CDR3 size: 18 residues. V shed 2 bases and J 0 bases; nucleotides not matched to a gene: 10. Supplemented by reference TRBV2 and TRBJ2-1, the full variable domain reads EPEVTQTPSHQVTQMGQEVILRCVPISNHLYFYWYRQILGQKVEFLVSFYNNEISEKSEIFDDQFSVERPDGSNFTLKIRSTKLEDSAMYFCASSEYSLGGSSYNEQFFGPGTRLTVL.

The V and J genes are TRBV10-3 and TRBJ2-1, with D possibly matching TRBD2 (5 bases). The V end was cut by 7 bases, the J end by 7 bases, with 14 bases between. Per germline, CDR1 ENHRY and CDR2 SYGVKD. CDR3 length equals 13 residues. The CDR3 coding sequence is TGTGCCATCAACGAGGACGGACTTAATGAGCAGTTCTTC. Its translation is CAINEDGLNEQFF.

The chain couples TRBV7-3 to TRBJ2-5, with 8 bases that match TRBD2. V shed 0 bases, J shed 4 bases, and the junction held 7 bases outside the gene matches. The CDR3 length is 16 residues. Germline CDR1 SGHTA, CDR2 FQGTGA. The CDR3 region is CASSLTSGNVRETQYF. For the CDR3, the DNA is TGTGCCAGCAGCTTAACTAGCGGGAATGTTCGAGAGACCCAGTACTTC.

The chain recombines TRBV27 with TRBJ1-1; TRBD1 matches at 10 bases. Germline assignment: CDR1 MNHEY and CDR2 SMNVEV (reference sequence). After removal of 6 bases from V and 3 bases from J, the junction contained 7 bases not matched to a gene. The CDR3 has 15 amino acids. The CDR3 sequence is CASSPMDRGDTEAFF. The CDR3 DNA sequence: TGTGCCAGCAGCCCGATGGACAGGGGGGACACTGAAGCTTTCTTT.

The V gene is TRBV9, the J gene TRBJ2-7, with 11 bases lining up with TRBD1. This CDR3 has 14 residues. The V gene end was trimmed by 4 bases and the J gene end by 6 bases; junction bases not matched to a gene: 6. Germline V gives CDR1 SGDLS, CDR2 YYNGEE. CDR3 nucleotides: TGTGCCAGCAGCCCTCGGACAGGGGGCGCCGAGCAGTACTTC. Protein sequence: CASSPRTGGAEQYF. The whole variable domain, filled in from reference TRBV9 and TRBJ2-7, reads DSGVTQTPKHLITATGQRVTLRCSPRSGDLSVYWYQQSLDQGLQFLIQYYNGEERAKGNILERFSAQQFPDLHSELNLSSLELGDSALYFCASSPRTGGAEQYFGPGTRLTVT.

This clone was observed a few times. Within the sample, other DNA sequences also encode this same CDR3. The CDR3 spells CATSRGTGGAEAFF. The CDR3 DNA reads as TGTGCCACCAGCAGAGGGACAGGGGGGGCTGAAGCTTTCTTT. The J gene is TRBJ1-1, the V gene TRBV15; 10 nucleotides match TRBD1. The ends lost 1 base at V and 6 bases at J; junction bases unmatched: 2. Germline CDR1 and CDR2: LNHNV and YYDKDF (reference sequence). The CDR3 contains 14 residues.

This clone appeared a few times. The chain combines TRBV11-2 with TRBJ2-3; 8 nucleotides match TRBD2. Trimming took 5 bases from V and 10 from J; bases not matched to a gene: 5. The CDR3 spans 12 residues. Germline values: CDR1 SGHAT, CDR2 FQNNGV. CDR3 amino acids: CASSRREGAQYF. CDR3 DNA: TGTGCCAGCAGCCGACGGGAGGGGGCGCAGTATTTT.

The V and J genes are TRBV15 and TRBJ2-1; 16 bases agree with TRBD2. The CDR3 sequence is 16 residues long. The germline CDR1 and CDR2 sequences are LNHNV and YYDKDF (reference sequence). The V segment lost 3 bases and the J segment 7 bases; nucleotides outside the gene matches: 3. The CDR3 nucleotides read TGTGCCACCAGCAGGGGACTAGCGGGGGGGATGAATGAGCAGTTCTTC. It translates to CATSRGLAGGMNEQFF.

The chain employs TRBV4-1 and TRBJ1-1, with TRBD1 as a possible D gene (6 bases). Trimming left V 1 base short and J 1 base short, with 10 bases between. CDR3 length equals 15 residues. The V gene's germline CDR1 is MGHRA and CDR2 YSYEKL. The CDR3, as DNA: TGCGCCAGCAGCCAAGCCGGGACATCGAACACTGAAGCTTTCTTT. Its translation: CASSQAGTSNTEAFF.

The chain joins TRBV14 to TRBJ2-7; TRBD1 matches 11 bases. The CDR3 contains 15 residues. Germline assignment: CDR1 SGHDN and CDR2 FVKESK. The V gene end was trimmed by 3 bases and the J gene end by 3 bases; junction bases not matched to a gene: 4. The CDR3 loop is CASSHGTGGFYEQYF. The DNA of the CDR3 is TGTGCCAGCAGCCACGGGACAGGGGGATTCTACGAGCAGTACTTC.

The chain is built from TRBV28 and TRBJ1-1; TRBD1 matches 7 bases. Germline CDR1 is MDHEN and CDR2 is SYDVKM. The CDR3 contains 15 residues. V shed 1 base and J 4 bases; nucleotides not matched to a gene: 6. The DNA for the CDR3 is TGTGCCAGCAGTTTATCCCGACAGGGTAGCACTGAAGCTTTCTTT. The encoded protein is CASSLSRQGSTEAFF.

The chain employs TRBV18 and TRBJ1-3, with unresolved D. CDR1 KGHSH and CDR2 LQKENI come from the germline V gene. This CDR3 contains 14 residues. Between the trimmed V and J ends, which lost 6 bases and 3 bases, there was a span of 12 bases. CDR3 amino acids: CASSPSGNGNTIYF. The CDR3 DNA sequence: TGTGCCAGCTCCCCAAGCGGGAATGGAAACACCATATATTTT.

V usage is TRBV6-5 and J usage is TRBJ2-7, with TRBD2 as a possible D gene (6 bases). V was clipped by 11 bases and J by 0 bases, with 14 bases between them. Germline V lookup: CDR1 MNHEY, CDR2 SVGAGI. The CDR3 runs to 13 residues. CDR3 sequence: CAGGEDHSYEQYF. DNA for the CDR3: TGTGCCGGCGGGGAGGATCACTCCTACGAGCAGTACTTC.

The gene calls are TRBV15 and TRBJ2-1, with TRBD2 as a possible D gene (6 bases). Looked up from germline, CDR1 is LNHNV and CDR2 is YYDKDF (reference sequence). This CDR3 is 18 amino acids long. Deletions cut 2 bases from V and 7 bases from J, with 24 bases between. CDR3 sequence (DNA): TGTGCCACCAGCAGAACCTATTTAGGCAGGGACTCCAAAAATGAGCAGTTCTTC. Encoded protein: CATSRTYLGRDSKNEQFF.